These 30 T cell receptor beta chains came from one sample sequenced in a study of T cells in Graves' hyperthyroidism and ophthalmopathy. Regions amplified from RNA transcripts were the TCR beta CDR3 regions. Researchers ran a first-round RT-PCR on the TCR CDR3 using the HTBI primer set. TCRdb redid the calling of the multiplex PCR reads with MiXCR, one entry per CDR3 protein. The sample records around 520,000 distinct CDR3 sequences, approximately 15% being singletons. Source material: blood. All receptors come from a woman aged 18-35 years with Graves' hyperthyroidism.

This clonotype was picked up many times. J is TRBJ1-2 and V is TRBV5-1; 8 nucleotides align to TRBD1. This CDR3 has 13 amino acids. Germline V gene sequence: CDR1 SGHRS, CDR2 YFSETQ. J was trimmed by 7 bases and V by 4 bases; bases with no gene match: 6. CDR3 region: CASSRTGGGGYTF. Written as DNA, the CDR3 is TGCGCCAGCAGCCGCACAGGGGGAGGTGGCTACACCTTC.

In its sample, this clonotype was seen a few times. This chain's CDR3 is CASSLGRGRENIQYF. The CDR3 DNA follows: TGCGCCAGCAGCTTGGGTAGGGGGCGTGAAAACATTCAGTACTTC. V usage is TRBV5-1 and J usage is TRBJ2-4; TRBD1 agrees at 7 bases. V gave up 0 bases and J gave up 5 bases; unmatched junction bases: 5. Germline-derived CDR1 and CDR2 are SGHRS and YFSETQ. This CDR3 region has 15 residues.

This chain links TRBV12-3 or TRBV12-4 with TRBJ2-5; 14 bases align to TRBD2. The CDR3 spans 15 residues. V was pared by 5 bases and J by 10 bases, with 9 bases of the junction left unmatched. This CDR3 reads CASSPGTSGSLFQYF. DNA of the CDR3: TGTGCCAGCAGTCCTGGGACTAGCGGGAGTCTATTCCAGTACTTC.

This clonotype was seen at least ten times. The V and J genes are TRBV9 and TRBJ2-5; 10 bases fit TRBD2. Germline V gene lookup returns CDR1 SGDLS and CDR2 YYNGEE. The CDR3 is 16 amino acids. V shed 0 bases, J shed 5 bases, and the junction held 7 bases outside the gene matches. The CDR3 region has the DNA TGTGCCAGCAGCGTAGTACCTAGCGGGAGAATGGAGACCCAGTACTTC. Residues: CASSVVPSGRMETQYF.

The chain is built from TRBV30 and TRBJ1-2; 9 nucleotides match TRBD1. Trimming at V came to 4 bases and at J to 4 bases, leaving 4 bases not matched to a gene. CDR1 is GTSNPN and CDR2 is SVGIG in the germline V gene (reference sequence). This CDR3 spans 13 amino acids. In nucleotides, the CDR3 is TGTGCCTGGAACTTGGACAGGGGCTATGGCTACACCTTC. Translated: CAWNLDRGYGYTF.

This clonotype was seen at least ten times. The chain's CDR3 is CASSFGGEGTDTQYF. The CDR3 DNA follows: TGTGCCAGCAGTTTCGGGGGGGAGGGCACAGATACGCAGTATTTT. V gene TRBV12-3 or TRBV12-4 combines with J gene TRBJ2-3, with 8 bases matching TRBD2. There are 15 residues in the CDR3. Trimming at V came to 3 bases and at J to 1 base, leaving 3 bases not matched to a gene.

This clonotype was detected ten times or more. This rearrangement joins TRBV2 to TRBJ2-1; 9 bases map to TRBD2. CDR1 and CDR2 from the germline V gene are SNHLY and FYNNEI. Trimming at V came to 2 bases and at J to 1 base, leaving 9 bases not matched to a gene. The CDR3 has 18 residues. The CDR3 region has the DNA TGTGCCAGCAGTGAAAGGGGGAGCGGGAGGATTTCCTACAATGAGCAGTTCTTC. Amino acid sequence: CASSERGSGRISYNEQFF.

This chain connects TRBV5-1 to TRBJ2-3; tentatively, D is TRBD2 (6 bases). This CDR3 is built from 14 residues. V was clipped by 7 bases and J by 4 bases, with 16 bases between them. Per the germline V gene, CDR1 is SGHRS and CDR2 is YFSETQ. CDR3 loop: CASQLALAADTQYF. DNA for the CDR3: TGCGCCAGCCAACTAGCCCTGGCCGCAGATACGCAGTATTTT.

The chain combines TRBV7-9 with TRBJ1-3; tentatively, D is TRBD1 (6 bases). Germline V gene lookup returns CDR1 SEHNR and CDR2 FQNEAQ (reference sequence). The CDR3 extends over 17 amino acids. Trimming cost V 2 bases and J 0 bases, with 14 bases left between them. CDR3: CASSLRGTRSSGNTIYF. CDR3 nucleotides: TGTGCCAGCAGCTTAAGAGGGACACGGAGCTCTGGAAACACCATATATTTT.

The V gene is TRBV25-1, the J gene TRBJ2-7, with unresolved D. Germline values: CDR1 MGHDK, CDR2 SYGVNS. The CDR3 is 13 residues long. V was pared by 0 bases and J by 5 bases, with 8 bases between. The CDR3 sequence: CASSEYSLNEQYF. CDR3 sequence (DNA): TGTGCCAGCAGTGAATACAGTCTCAACGAGCAGTACTTC.

The sample holds many counts of this clonotype. The CDR3 protein is CASSTGQFGAETQYF. The CDR3 coding sequence is TGTGCCAGTAGTACTGGACAGTTCGGGGCCGAGACCCAGTACTTC. J is TRBJ2-5 and V is TRBV19; TRBD1 might be the D (6 bases). V lost 4 bases and J 5 bases, leaving 17 bases between the germline ends. The CDR3 covers 15 residues. Germline V CDR1 and CDR2: LNHDA, SQIVND (reference sequence). Drawing the rest from reference TRBV19 and TRBJ2-5, the complete variable domain is DGGITQSPKYLFRKEGQNVTLSCEQNLNHDAMYWYRQDPGQGLRLIYYSQIVNDFQKGDIAEGYSVSREKKESFPLTVTSAQKNPTAFYLCASSTGQFGAETQYFGPGTRLLVL.

The V and J genes are TRBV11-3 and TRBJ2-3, with TRBD2 identical over 16 bases. This CDR3 is built from 18 residues. The germline V gene has CDR1 SGHNT and CDR2 YENEEA. V lost 3 bases and J lost 2; bases outside the gene matches: 5. The CDR3 region is CASSFGTSGRETTDTQYF. The CDR3 coding sequence is TGTGCCAGCAGCTTCGGGACTAGCGGGAGGGAAACCACAGATACGCAGTATTTT. Together with reference TRBV11-3 and TRBJ2-3, the CDR3 gives the full variable domain: EAGVVQSPRYKIIEKKQPVAFWCNPISGHNTLYWYLQNLGQGPELLIRYENEEAVDDSQLPKDRFSAERLKGVDSTLKIQPAELGDSAVYLCASSFGTSGRETTDTQYFGPGTRLTVL.

This clonotype was detected ten times or more. This rearrangement joins TRBV5-1 to TRBJ2-7, with 13 nucleotides matching TRBD2. Germline CDR1 reads SGHRS; CDR2 reads YFSETQ. The length of the CDR3 is 16 residues. Unmatched junction bases numbered 9, after V lost 4 bases and J lost 5 bases. The DNA of the CDR3 is TGCGCCAGCAGCCCAGGACTAGCGGGAGACAGGCACGAGCAGTACGTC. Protein: CASSPGLAGDRHEQYV.

This clonotype has at least ten counts. The J gene is TRBJ1-3, the V gene TRBV3-1; TRBD1 aligns across 7 bases. The germline gives CDR1 LGHDT, CDR2 YNNKEL (reference sequence). Trimming removed 3 bases from V and 0 bases from J; junction bases left unmatched: 5. CDR3 length equals 16 residues. The CDR3 reads CASSHTGALSGNTIYF. The CDR3 nucleotides read TGTGCCAGCAGCCATACAGGGGCCCTCTCTGGAAACACCATATATTTT.

Ten or more counts support this clonotype. V usage is TRBV12-3 or TRBV12-4 and J usage is TRBJ2-7; tentative D call: TRBD2 (5 bases). The CDR3 has 14 amino acids. Trimming cost V 5 bases and J 0 bases, with 11 bases left between them. In DNA form, the CDR3 reads TGTGCCAGCAGTCCCCGGACTGTCTCCTACGAGCAGTACTTC. Protein product: CASSPRTVSYEQYF.

This clonotype was observed at least ten times. This chain joins TRBV3-1 and TRBJ1-1; D gene unclear. V was shortened by 1 base and J by 7 bases, with 7 bases between the two germline ends. The CDR3 is 12 amino acids. The germline V gene has CDR1 LGHDT and CDR2 YNNKEL (reference sequence). The DNA of the CDR3 is TGTGCCAGCAGCCAAGTGGGAATTGAAGCTTTCTTT. The encoded protein is CASSQVGIEAFF.

At least ten counts were recorded for this clonotype. The chain couples TRBV11-2 to TRBJ2-2; TRBD1 matches at 12 bases. CDR1 and CDR2 (germline): SGHAT, FQNNGV. Trimming cost V 5 bases and J 7 bases; bases outside gene matches: 11. The CDR3 is made up of 17 amino acids. The DNA for the CDR3 is TGTGCCAGCAGCGTTAGGGGGGACAGGGGGCGCGTCGGGGAGCTGTTTTTT. Translated: CASSVRGDRGRVGELFF.

The chain couples TRBV20-1 to TRBJ2-3; TRBD2 matches 7 bases. V was clipped by 2 bases and J by 2 bases; unmatched bases: 4. CDR3 length: 14 residues. Germline CDR1 reads DFQATT; CDR2 reads SNEGSKA (reference sequence). CDR3 protein: CSARLAALTDTQYF. Here the CDR3 DNA reads TGCAGTGCTAGACTAGCGGCTCTCACAGATACGCAGTATTTT.

This clonotype appeared many times. The rearrangement joins TRBV7-8 to TRBJ2-1, with 7 bases that match TRBD2. With V trimmed by 6 bases and J by 5 bases, 4 bases remained unmatched. Germline loops: CDR1 SGHVS, CDR2 FQNEAQ. CDR3 size: 13 residues. In DNA, the CDR3 is TGTGCCAGCAGATCTGCGGGAGACAATGAGCAGTTCTTC. Protein: CASRSAGDNEQFF.

This clonotype was observed a few times. The chain has TRBV19 and TRBJ2-1; D is undetermined. CDR1 is LNHDA and CDR2 is SQIVND in the germline V gene (reference sequence). V was pared by 1 base and J by 3 bases, with 13 bases between. This CDR3 comprises 16 residues. CDR3 bases: TGTGCCAGTAGTATAGGAGACGGTTGGGACTACAATGAGCAGTTCTTC. Its protein is CASSIGDGWDYNEQFF.

This chain links TRBV18 with TRBJ1-5; no clear D. There are 15 residues in the CDR3. CDR1 KGHSH and CDR2 LQKENI come from the germline V gene. Deletions cut 3 bases from V and 11 bases from J, with 20 bases between. The CDR3 DNA is TGTGCCAGCTCACCGACCGTAGACATTGGATCGTCCCAGCATTTT. Protein sequence: CASSPTVDIGSSQHF.

At least ten counts were recorded for this clonotype. The V gene is TRBV2, the J gene TRBJ2-7; a weak D match, TRBD2 (6 bases). There are 15 residues in the CDR3. V was shortened by 1 base and J by 0 bases, with 10 bases between the two germline ends. From germline, CDR1 is SNHLY and CDR2 FYNNEI. CDR3 in amino acids: CASSEGSGPSYEQYV. CDR3 nucleotide sequence: TGTGCCAGCAGTGAAGGGAGCGGGCCCTCCTACGAGCAGTACGTC.

This clonotype was counted ten times or more. V gene TRBV27 combines with J gene TRBJ1-1, with 9 bases aligning to TRBD1. The V gene's germline CDR1 is MNHEY and CDR2 SMNVEV (reference sequence). V dropped 1 base and J dropped 7; count of bases not matched to a gene: 19. CDR3 size: 19 residues. The CDR3 loop reads CASSLFGPLQGAGALEAFF. As DNA, the CDR3 is TGTGCCAGCAGTTTATTTGGGCCCCTACAGGGGGCGGGGGCCCTTGAAGCTTTCTTT.

This clonotype was recorded a few times. This sequence joins TRBV6-1 and TRBJ2-3; weak D call: TRBD2 (5 bases). The CDR3 loop spans 13 amino acids. The V gene's germline CDR1 is MNHNS and CDR2 SASEGT. V lost 10 bases and J lost 1, with 12 bases in between. As DNA, the CDR3 is TGTGCCACCAGGAGGATGGGCACAGATACGCAGTATTTT. It encodes CATRRMGTDTQYF.

This chain uses TRBV11-2 with TRBJ2-5, with D perhaps matching TRBD2 (6 bases). The CDR3 is 14 residues long. Germline V gene sequence: CDR1 SGHAT, CDR2 FQNNGV. V was clipped by 1 base and J by 10 bases, with 16 bases between them. The DNA of the CDR3 is TGTGCCAGCAGCTTAGCGGGCGGGAAGGGAGACCAGTACTTC. As protein: CASSLAGGKGDQYF.

This clonotype was recorded at least ten times. This chain links TRBV30 with TRBJ1-4, with 7 bases matching TRBD1. The CDR3 sequence is 13 residues long. V gave up 3 bases and J gave up 5 bases; unmatched junction bases: 3. Germline CDR1 GTSNPN, CDR2 SVGIG (reference sequence). CDR3 protein: CAWRGQKNEKLFF. CDR3 DNA sequence: TGTGCCTGGAGGGGACAGAAGAATGAAAAACTGTTTTTT. The variable domain in full, completed from reference TRBV30 and TRBJ1-4, reads SQTIHQWPATLVQPVGSPLSLECTVEGTSNPNLYWYRQAAGRGLQLLFYSVGIGQISSEVPQNLSASRPQDRQFILSSKKLLLSDSGFYLCAWRGQKNEKLFFGSGTQLSVL.

Many counts were recorded for this clonotype. J is TRBJ1-1 and V is TRBV7-3; 8 positions agree with TRBD1. CDR1 is SGHTA, CDR2 FQGTGA, per germline. V was clipped by 1 base and J by 1 base; unmatched bases: 5. The CDR3 runs to 16 residues. CDR3 nucleotide sequence: TGTGCCAGCAGCTTAAACCCAGGGGGCCCGAACACTGAAGCTTTCTTT. Its protein product is CASSLNPGGPNTEAFF.

Ten or more counts support this clonotype. The DNA for the CDR3 is TGTGCCAGCAGGGCAGGAGTAGGGTCCTACGAGCAGTACGTC. Its translation is CASRAGVGSYEQYV. The chain joins TRBV2 to TRBJ2-7; D is ambiguous. The CDR3 sequence is 14 residues long. The germline CDR1 and CDR2 sequences are SNHLY and FYNNEI. Trimming stripped 6 bases from V and 1 base from J, with 13 bases between.

The chain carries TRBV12-3 or TRBV12-4 and TRBJ1-1; TRBD1 agrees at 8 bases. V shed 4 bases, J shed 4 bases, and the junction held 20 bases outside the gene matches. The CDR3 contains 19 residues. CDR3 loop: CASSSSPDRARDLGTEAFF. For the CDR3, the DNA is TGTGCCAGCAGTTCTTCCCCGGACAGGGCTAGAGATCTCGGCACTGAAGCTTTCTTT.

This clonotype was found many times. The chain links TRBV20-1 to TRBJ2-1, with 10 bases fitting TRBD2. Per the germline V gene, CDR1 is DFQATT and CDR2 is SNEGSKA (reference sequence). This CDR3 is built from 16 residues. After removal of 3 bases from V and 8 bases from J, the junction contained 13 bases not matched to a gene. Written as DNA, the CDR3 is TGCAGTGCTAGCCCGACTAGCGGGCCCCCCGGGGATGAGCAGTTCTTC. Its protein is CSASPTSGPPGDEQFF.